The source of this T cell receptor beta chain is a study of cytomegalovirus exposure and HLA in healthy donors (dated by TCRdb to between 2016 and 2019). General notes on the study: An earlier analysis of several hundred of the donors reported approximately 290 Gb of sequence data and around 120 million unique TCR beta sequences from 150 million to 200 million T cells. An early release that covered approximately 600 HLA-typed donors contained approximately 320 gigabases of sequencing data and 75 million to 100 million unique TCR sequences. The genetic ancestry cluster associated with self-reported Caucasian donors included around four fifths of the 300 to 450 genotyped donors. The study aimed to test whether signatures of past pathogen exposure could be identified by cataloging public T cell receptors. The study used immunosequencing to profile the T cell repertoires of 670 or so subjects and linked those repertoires to cytomegalovirus serostatus. In addition to the first cohort of 500 to 850 subjects, a separate validation cohort of approximately 130 different subjects was used. To predict cytomegalovirus infection status, the study combined high-throughput TCR immunosequencing, statistical association of individual TCRs with disease status, and machine learning. A later analysis re-analyzed previously published TCR beta repertoires from 500 to 700 donors and added high-resolution HLA genotyping to study TCR occurrence patterns. The later analysis used no new phenotypic data to find candidate immune exposures, relying instead on TCR beta sequences and their occurrence across donors. An earlier analysis of 500 to 650 of the donors applied high-throughput TCR beta sequencing to assess whether each TCR beta V gene segment acted as functional or pseudogenic. Donor age, sex, ethnicity and CMV serostatus were compiled together with the repertoire data. In a later genetic analysis, genome-wide SNP genotypes for about 65% of the 666 donors were used, and that subset was treated as a discovery cohort. Every discovery cohort repertoire had been produced on one sequencing platform. HLA typing covered class I and class II loci at four-digit resolution. The number of typed donors differed by locus: 629-630 for A, B, C, DRB1 and DQB1; some 500 for DQA1; around 580 for DPA1; and around 450 for DPB1. Four to six DR-DQ haplotypes were handled as single units for association and clustering, since linkage in the cohort was strong. Among roughly 400 genotyped donors of the cohort, an average of around 250,000 unique TCR beta nucleotide sequences was sequenced per donor, of which about 18% were non-productive.

The cohort comprised 670 or so healthy bone marrow donors. All cohort members were sampled while nominally healthy, although unrecorded immune exposures were likely present. The donor tested CMV seropositive and was one of the 289 seropositive cohort members. A peripheral blood sample was provided by each donor, and peripheral blood mononuclear cells were used for TCR beta sequencing. Genomic DNA extraction from the blood cell samples was performed with the Qiagen DNeasy Blood Extraction Kit. Library prep was done by the immunoSEQ multiplex PCR assay. For the multiplex PCR, a mixture combining 60 forward primers for TCR Vbeta segments and 13 reverse primers for TCR Jbeta segments was used. The CDR3 region of rearranged TCR beta genes was amplified from genomic DNA by a multiplex PCR assay. The Illumina HiSeq System was used to sequence the amplified TCR beta libraries as 87-base-pair reads. The original pipeline was this. In a later analysis, 70 million to 95 million unique TCR beta chains were counted across the 666 repertoires, and roughly 10 million of these chains were shared by at least two donors. To remove PCR and sequencing errors, raw reads were error-corrected and collapsed into unique sequences using a nearest-neighbor algorithm that merged closely related sequences. V, D and J gene segments were assigned by aligning CDR3 sequences to IMGT reference sequences. For a sequence to be retained, a match of at least six nucleotides to both a V gene segment and a J gene segment was required. A rearrangement was called productive if the CDR3 had no stop codons and remained in frame with V and J, and every other rearrangement was called non-productive. CDR3 was defined according to IMGT convention as the region running from the second conserved V-encoded cysteine to the conserved J-encoded phenylalanine. The earlier analysis of about 640 of the donors excluded any sequence lacking an unambiguous match to a single V gene segment. In an earlier analysis of several hundred of the donors, V segments were called functional above 56.7% productive rearrangements and were called segregating when the between-donor standard deviation exceeded 5%. A statistical classification framework was built to diagnose cytomegalovirus status from the catalog of TCR beta chain sequences. V and J gene assignment, in a later analysis, came from comparing TCR nucleotide sequences with IMGT/GENE-DB human TR gene sequences. A later analysis assigned CDR3 sequences and most-parsimonious VDJ recombination scenarios with the TCRdist pipeline. A later analysis defined each TCR beta chain by its CDR3 amino acid sequence plus V-gene family, and excluded reads lacking a unique V-gene family. As a way to deal with suspected cross-contamination and a sequencing artifact, a later analysis dropped hundreds of nucleotide sequences that were highly shared and had low generation probability. For each public chain, a later analysis derived a clonal expansion index from normalized ranks of inferred template counts within each repertoire. In a later analysis, generation probabilities were computed using a VDJ recombination model fitted to out-of-frame rearrangements, and the results were checked against IGoR. In a later analysis, TCR-TCR, TCR-HLA and TCR-CMV co-occurrence was scored with hypergeometric tests, and a repertoire-size bias correction was applied to TCR pairs. A later analysis estimated false discovery rates by permuting HLA or CMV assignments 20 times. In a later analysis, co-occurring TCRs were grouped using DBSCAN, with TCRdist sequence similarity added in when clustering inside HLA-allele-positive subsets. Repertoires with fewer than 30,000 or more than 120,000 public chains, plus five repertoires with anomalous nucleotide sharing, were excluded from co-occurrence clustering. TCRdb retrieved this table from immuneACCESS and kept in-frame rearrangements only. Not all clones are present; in checked studies, unresolved V genes account for under half, and no reason is known for the remainder. That table is the source of V, J and clone size, and D and trimming were worked out from the DNA. The sample table contains approximately 73,000 clones; only one count was recorded for 79% of them. Roughly 22% of the sample goes to the ten largest clones.

The investigation overall reported the following: A later analysis found that TCR association rates varied across HLA loci, with DRB1 alleles showing the most associated TCRs and HLA-C alleles the fewest. Because some donors lacked HLA typing at each locus, the association tests relied only on the typed subset. The presence/absence analyses assumed that sequencing depth was roughly uniform across donors, and that assumption may not be true. The study gave a list of over 150 TCR beta chains associated with cytomegalovirus. In vitro tests confirmed that a few of the cytomegalovirus-associated TCR beta chains recognize cytomegalovirus antigens. A further reported finding was that TCR beta sequences accurately predicted the HLA-A and HLA-B alleles for most subjects in the first cohort. The sequencing pipeline was judged likely to have produced a cluster of highly shared sequence variants as a technical artifact. Linkage disequilibrium might explain the correlated functional status among segregating V segments, but an unknown experimental factor could not be ruled out. In this cohort, only TCR beta chains were sequenced, and detectable features were limited by the absence of alpha or paired-chain data. Cytomegalovirus status was reported to be diagnosed by the classifier with high specificity and sensitivity in both the original and validation cohorts. The authors suggested that the approach could potentially be generalized to other disease states and immunological phenotypes. In a later analysis, some 18,000 TCR beta sequences were associated with specific HLA alleles at a false discovery rate of 0.05. Because counts were too low, approximately 18 rarely observed V segments, including chromosome 9 orphons, were excluded from the earlier analysis of 587 of the donors. While some public TCRs were present in many individuals, most TCR sequences turned up only very rarely across donors. When HLA alleles, especially DR and DQ, strongly co-occurred, attributing TCR associations to individual alleles was difficult. A later genetic analysis associated a missense DCLRE1C variant with V-gene and J-gene trimming of TCR beta chains, and an independent cohort replicated the association. Broadly in line with IMGT annotations, most TCR beta V segments showed up in productive rearrangements about 87% or about 30% of the time in an earlier analysis of under 700 of the donors. Some IMGT-functional V segments, including TRBV6-2 and TRBV6-3, could not be distinguished by the 87-base-pair reads and were therefore excluded. A later analysis found that HLA-associated TCR beta chains were more clonally expanded and had lower generation probabilities than equally common non-associated chains. The only immune exposure information available for the cohort was CMV serostatus. In a later analysis, most CMV-associated TCR beta chains were found to appear HLA-restricted, with HLA associations seemingly driven largely by CMV exposure. According to a later analysis, parvovirus B19, influenza, CMV and Epstein-Barr virus appeared linked to several top co-occurrence clusters. Compared with the approximately 720-donor mean, donors in an Asian-associated ancestry cluster had fewer N-insertions in productive TCRs, according to a later genetic analysis.

Points on this clone: Its antigen specificity is not known. Nothing much larger sits one base from this clone, and base qualities are not available.

Reading from cysteine to phenylalanine, the CDR3 counts 18 amino acids. Just the 54-base CDR3 DNA is kept, in frame starting at base 1. CDR1 and CDR2 are drawn from the germline V gene: SGHVS, FQNEAQ. From V the trimming removes 7 bases and from J it removes 8 bases, while the gene matches leave 23 bases of the junction unaccounted for. The receptor chain draws on TRBV7-8 and TRBJ2-3; 8 bases in the middle match TRBD2. Sequencing input: PBMCs. The TCR was taken from a woman in her 40s in good health and CMV-seropositive. The CDR3 amino acid sequence is: CASIPSRREGPFGGTQYF. At the DNA level, the sequence is TGTGCCAGCATCCCGAGTCGACGGGAGGGCCCCTTCGGAGGTACGCAGTATTTT. When the CDR3 is completed using the reference TRBV7-8 and TRBJ2-3 genes on either side, the full variable domain is GAGVSQSPRYKVAKRGQDVALRCDPISGHVSLFWYQQALGQGPEFLTYFQNEAQLDKSGLPSDRFFAERPEGSVSTLKIQRTQQEDSAVYLCASIPSRREGPFGGTQYFGPGTRLTVL.